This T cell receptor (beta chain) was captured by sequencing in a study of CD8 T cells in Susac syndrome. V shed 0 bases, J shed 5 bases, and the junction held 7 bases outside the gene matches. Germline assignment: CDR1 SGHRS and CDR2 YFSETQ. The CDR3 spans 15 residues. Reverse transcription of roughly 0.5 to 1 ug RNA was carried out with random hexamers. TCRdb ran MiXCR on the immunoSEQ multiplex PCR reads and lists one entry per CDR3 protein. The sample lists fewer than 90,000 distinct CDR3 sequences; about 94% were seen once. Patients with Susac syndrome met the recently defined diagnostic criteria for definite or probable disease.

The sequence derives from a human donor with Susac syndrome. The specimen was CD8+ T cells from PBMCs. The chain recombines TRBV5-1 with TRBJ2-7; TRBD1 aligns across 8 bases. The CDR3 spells CASSLAGTGVNEQYF. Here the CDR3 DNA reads TGCGCCAGCAGCTTGGCCGGGACAGGTGTAAACGAGCAGTACTTC.